Listed below are T cell receptor beta chains from one sample, sequenced in a study of T cell responses to AZD1222 COVID-19 vaccine. Produced via immunoSEQ multiplex PCR; TCRdb's table is partial and in-frame only. The sample shows approximately 74,000 clones, 82% of them seen only once. Sequenced here: peripheral blood, sampled on day 0 of AZD1222 vaccination. The origin of the receptors is an adult in good health. Each CDR3 is given with its conserved first and last residue. A D gene is named only where the DNA matches it firmly. Clone size is given for some rows only: seen once, a few or many times, or a class if the clone is expanded.

clone_size j_call v_call d_call cdr3_nt cdr3_aa
- TRBJ2-7 TRBV7-9 - TGTGCCAGCAGCTTAGTCGAGGGCCCCTACGAGCAGTACTTC CASSLVEGPYEQYF
few TRBJ2-7 TRBV6-2/TRBV6-3 - TGTGCCAGCAGCCAAGAGGCCTACGAGCAGTACTTC CASSQEAYEQYF
once TRBJ1-5 TRBV10-2 - TGCGCCAGCAGAAGTTCGGGGGCCGGTCAGCCCCAGCATTTT CASRSSGAGQPQHF
- TRBJ1-6 TRBV28 TRBD1 TGTGCCAGCAGTCCTGGGACAGGGGGTTCATCACCCCTCCACTTT CASSPGTGGSSPLHF
- TRBJ1-4 TRBV9 - TGTGCCAGCAGCTTTAGGGACCGGAATGAAAAACTGTTTTTT CASSFRDRNEKLFF
- TRBJ2-1 TRBV10-2 TRBD2 TGCGCCAGCAGTGAGAGGGGGACTAGCGGTCTCTTTTACAATGAGCAGTTCTTC CASSERGTSGLFYNEQFF
- TRBJ2-2 TRBV4-2 - TGTGCCAGCAGCCGCCGGATAGAGAACACCGGGGAGCTGTTTTTT CASSRRIENTGELFF
- TRBJ1-2 TRBV9 - TGTGCCAGCCTCCACGACAGAGTGGCTGGCTACACCTTC CASLHDRVAGYTF
- TRBJ1-1 TRBV6-2/TRBV6-3 - TGTGCCAGCAGTACCGGGGGGGATCGGAACACTGAAGCTTTCTTT CASSTGGDRNTEAFF
- TRBJ1-5 TRBV6-5 - TGTGCCAGCAGCGAGGAGGGGGATAGCAATCAGCCCCAGCATTTT CASSEEGDSNQPQHF
- TRBJ2-3 TRBV7-8 - TGTGCCAGCAGCCAACACCCCCTAGGGGATACGCAGTATTTT CASSQHPLGDTQYF
- TRBJ2-1 TRBV7-9 - TGTGCCAGCAGCTCAGCCCGGGGGTACAATGAGCAGTTCTTC CASSSARGYNEQFF
- TRBJ2-3 TRBV27 - TGTGCCAGCAGTTGGGGGTCTTACGGCACAGATACGCAGTATTTT CASSWGSYGTDTQYF
- TRBJ1-2 TRBV7-2 - TGTGCCAGCAGCTCCGGGGACCCATGGAACTATGGCTACACCTTC CASSSGDPWNYGYTF
- TRBJ1-5 TRBV5-4 - TGTGCCAGCAGCTTGGGAAATCAGCCCCAGCATTTT CASSLGNQPQHF
- TRBJ1-5 TRBV12-3/TRBV12-4 - TGTGCCAGCAGTCCAGGTAACAATCAGCCCCAGCATTTT CASSPGNNQPQHF
- TRBJ1-3 TRBV28 TRBD1 TGTGCCAGCAGTTTATACAGGGGTCCAGGAAACACCATATATTTT CASSLYRGPGNTIYF
- TRBJ1-6 TRBV6-5 - TGTGCCAGCAGAGACCGACCACAGGGTACTTCACCCCTCCACTTT CASRDRPQGTSPLHF
- TRBJ1-1 TRBV4-1 - TGCGCCAGCAGCCAAACAAGTTACCAGAACACTGAAGCTTTCTTT CASSQTSYQNTEAFF
once TRBJ2-4 TRBV7-6 TRBD2 TGTGCCAGCAGCTTAGGGGGACTAGCGGGGAAAGCCAAAAACATTCAGTACTTC CASSLGGLAGKAKNIQYF
once TRBJ1-1 TRBV6-5 - TGTGCCAGCAGTTACGCGGGGGCCACTGAAGCTTTCTTT CASSYAGATEAFF
- TRBJ1-4 TRBV4-3 TRBD1 TGCGCCAGCAGCCAGGACGGGACAGCCGATGAAAAACTGTTTTTT CASSQDGTADEKLFF
- TRBJ2-3 TRBV7-2 TRBD2 TGTGCCAGCAGCTTGGTTGGACTAGCGACGGATACGCAGTATTTT CASSLVGLATDTQYF
- TRBJ1-2 TRBV5-4 - TGTGCCAGCAGCTTGTTCTTTGATAACGGGGGCTACACCTTC CASSLFFDNGGYTF
- TRBJ1-1 TRBV29-1 - TGCAGCGCCTTGAACACTGAAGCTTTCTTT CSALNTEAFF
- TRBJ2-4 TRBV3-1/TRBV3-2 - TGTGCCAGCAGCCAAGACAGGGTAGCCTCCGGGCGTGTAAACATTCAGTACTTC CASSQDRVASGRVNIQYF
- TRBJ1-2 TRBV6-1 - TGTGCCAGCAGTGAAGGCATTAACTATGGCTACACCTTC CASSEGINYGYTF
- TRBJ1-1 TRBV4-3 TRBD1 TGCGCCAGCAGCCAATCGCCGGGACAGGGATTCACTGAAGCTTTCTTT CASSQSPGQGFTEAFF
once TRBJ2-3 TRBV7-8 - TGTGCCAGCACCCGATCCACAGATACGCAGTATTTT CASTRSTDTQYF
- TRBJ1-3 TRBV7-2 TRBD1 TGTGCCAGCAGCTTAGGCGCAGGGGGAGGAAACACCATATATTTT CASSLGAGGGNTIYF
- TRBJ2-5 TRBV18 TRBD2 TGTGCCAGCTCACCACCGCAGCGGGGGGCCCTCTTGGAGACCCAGTACTTC CASSPPQRGALLETQYF
- TRBJ2-6 TRBV3-1/TRBV3-2 TRBD1 TGTGCCAGCAGCCAACCCGACAGGGGCCACTCTGGGGCCAACGTCCTGACTTTC CASSQPDRGHSGANVLTF
- TRBJ1-4 TRBV25-1 TRBD1 TGTGCCAGCAGAGCCAGCGACAGGGGGCCTAATGAAAAACTGTTTTTT CASRASDRGPNEKLFF
few TRBJ2-5 TRBV9 TRBD2 TGTGCCAGCAGCGTAGGGACGAGCGGGGGGATCCAAGAGACCCAGTACTTC CASSVGTSGGIQETQYF
- TRBJ1-5 TRBV20-1 - TGCAGTGACAGCAATCAGCCCCAGCATTTT CSDSNQPQHF
once TRBJ2-7 TRBV27 - TGTGCCAGCAGTTTAGCGTCCAGGCCTAACTACGAGCAGTACTTC CASSLASRPNYEQYF
- TRBJ1-1 TRBV9 - TGTGCCAGCAGCGCAAGTGGGGGGGGCAAGTCTGAAGCTTTCTTT CASSASGGGKSEAFF
few TRBJ1-2 TRBV2 - TGTGCCAGCAGTGGCAGGGGCCCCCCAGGCTATGGCTACACCTTC CASSGRGPPGYGYTF
medium-sized TRBJ1-5 TRBV6-2/TRBV6-3 - TGTGCCAGCAGTTATGTTCCCGGACAGTTGTTCGGTCAGCCCCAGCATTTT CASSYVPGQLFGQPQHF
once TRBJ2-1 TRBV7-9 - TGTGCCAGCAGCTTTGCGTCGGCTCCGGACCATGAGCAGTTCTTC CASSFASAPDHEQFF
- TRBJ1-1 TRBV2 TRBD1 TGTGCCAGCAGTTACAGGGGACGCTTGGGAGAAGAGGCTGAAGCTTTCTTT CASSYRGRLGEEAEAFF
- TRBJ2-3 TRBV20-1 - TGCAGTGCTAGTTTGTTGTTGGGAGCGACAGATACGCAGTATTTT CSASLLLGATDTQYF
- TRBJ1-2 TRBV24-1 TRBD1 TGTGCCACCAGTGACGGACAGGCGGGCTACACCTTC CATSDGQAGYTF
- TRBJ2-1 TRBV7-2 TRBD1 TGTGCCAGCAGCTTAGACGGGACAGGGAGCGGTGAGCAGTTCTTC CASSLDGTGSGEQFF
- TRBJ2-3 TRBV25-1 - TGTGCCAGCAGCCCTCTGGACAGCAGCACAGATACGCAGTATTTT CASSPLDSSTDTQYF
- TRBJ2-4 TRBV5-6 TRBD1 TGTGCCAGCAGCCTACTGGGACAGGAGACTAAAAACATTCAGTACTTC CASSLLGQETKNIQYF
few TRBJ1-1 TRBV5-4 - TGTGCCAGCAGCTTGGAGACAACCGGGACGCAGGAAGCTTTCTTT CASSLETTGTQEAFF
- TRBJ2-1 TRBV7-2 - TGTGCCAGCAGCTCGGATCCGGGCTACAATGAGCAGTTCTTC CASSSDPGYNEQFF
- TRBJ1-3 TRBV18 TRBD1 TGTGCCAGCTCACCAGCACAGGACAGGGTCGGAAACACCATATATTTT CASSPAQDRVGNTIYF
- TRBJ1-1 TRBV25-1 - TGTGCCAGCAGTGATAGGGGGATGAACACTGAAGCTTTCTTT CASSDRGMNTEAFF
- TRBJ2-5 TRBV4-1 - TGCGCCAGCAGCCTTCGCCCCGTACGGAGCCAAGAGACCCAGTACTTC CASSLRPVRSQETQYF
- TRBJ2-4 TRBV2 - TGTGCCAGCAGTGAAATAGCCAAAAACATTCAGTACTTC CASSEIAKNIQYF
- TRBJ1-2 TRBV27 - TGTGCCAGCAGTTTGGGCAGTGGGTATGGCTACACCTTC CASSLGSGYGYTF
- TRBJ2-7 TRBV3-1/TRBV3-2 - TGTGCCAGCAGCCAAGGTTTCAGGGTTGAGTCCTACGAGCAGTACTTC CASSQGFRVESYEQYF
- TRBJ1-1 TRBV27 TRBD1 TGTGCCAGCAGTTTTCCCCGGGACAGCCTACTGACTGAAGCTTTCTTT CASSFPRDSLLTEAFF